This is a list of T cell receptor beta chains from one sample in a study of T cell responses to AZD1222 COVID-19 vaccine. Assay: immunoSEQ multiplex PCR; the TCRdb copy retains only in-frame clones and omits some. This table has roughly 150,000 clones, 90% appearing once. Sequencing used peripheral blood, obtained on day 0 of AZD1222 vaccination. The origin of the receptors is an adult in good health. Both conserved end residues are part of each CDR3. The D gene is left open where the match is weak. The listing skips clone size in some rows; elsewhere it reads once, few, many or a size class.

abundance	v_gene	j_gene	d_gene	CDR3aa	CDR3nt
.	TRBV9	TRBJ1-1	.	CASSSRGDTEAFF	TGTGCCAGCAGCTCCCGCGGGGACACTGAAGCTTTCTTT
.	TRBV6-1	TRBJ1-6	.	CASSDVAGSTPLHF	TGTGCCAGCAGTGACGTGGCAGGGTCGACACCCCTCCACTTT
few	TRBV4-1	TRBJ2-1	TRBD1	CASSQAGQVGEQFF	TGCGCCAGCAGCCAAGCAGGACAGGTCGGTGAGCAGTTCTTC
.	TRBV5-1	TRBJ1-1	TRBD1	CASSISRGDTEAFF	TGCGCCAGCAGCATTAGCAGGGGGGACACTGAAGCTTTCTTT
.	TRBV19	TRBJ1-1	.	CASSIGRWGTEAFF	TGTGCCAGTAGTATAGGGAGGTGGGGCACTGAAGCTTTCTTT
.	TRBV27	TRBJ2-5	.	CASSFGDRETQYF	TGTGCCAGCAGTTTTGGGGATCGAGAGACCCAGTACTTC
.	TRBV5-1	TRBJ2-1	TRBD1	CASSLEAGGSGDEQFF	TGCGCCAGCAGCTTGGAGGCAGGGGGCTCGGGGGATGAGCAGTTCTTC
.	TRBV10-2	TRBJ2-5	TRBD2	CASSEWTSLETQYF	TGCGCCAGCAGTGAGTGGACTAGTTTAGAGACCCAGTACTTC
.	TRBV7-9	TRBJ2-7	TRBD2	CASSSADPGLAGAGEQYF	TGTGCCAGCAGCTCTGCCGACCCGGGACTAGCGGGAGCTGGTGAGCAGTACTTC
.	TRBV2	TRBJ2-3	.	CASSYREGSTDTQYF	TGTGCCAGCAGTTACAGGGAGGGAAGCACAGATACGCAGTATTTT
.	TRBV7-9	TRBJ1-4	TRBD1	CASSSSSGQSNEKLFF	TGTGCCAGCAGCTCATCCTCGGGACAGTCTAATGAAAAACTGTTTTTT
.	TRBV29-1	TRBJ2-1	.	CSVQRISETEQFF	TGCAGCGTTCAACGGATTAGCGAGACAGAGCAGTTCTTC
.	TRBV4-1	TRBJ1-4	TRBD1	CASSQEQGGPYNEKLFF	TGCGCCAGCAGCCAAGAACAGGGGGGGCCCTATAATGAAAAACTGTTTTTT
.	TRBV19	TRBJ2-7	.	CASSTYPETVYEQYF	TGTGCCAGTAGTACATACCCGGAGACAGTCTACGAGCAGTACTTC
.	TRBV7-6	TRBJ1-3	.	CASSLDLARKDSGNTIYF	TGTGCCAGCAGCTTAGATCTCGCCAGGAAAGACTCTGGAAACACCATATATTTT
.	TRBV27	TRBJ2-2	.	CASSLRESRWTGELFF	TGTGCCAGCAGTTTACGGGAGAGCAGATGGACCGGGGAGCTGTTTTTT
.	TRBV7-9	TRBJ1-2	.	CASSLGSGVRYTF	TGTGCCAGCAGCTTAGGTTCAGGGGTACGCTACACCTTC
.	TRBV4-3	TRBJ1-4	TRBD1	CASSPGQGAKLFF	TGCGCCAGCAGCCCCGGACAGGGGGCTAAACTGTTTTTT
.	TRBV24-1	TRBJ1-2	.	CATSEPGETKGYTF	TGTGCCACCAGTGAACCTGGGGAAACTAAAGGCTACACCTTC
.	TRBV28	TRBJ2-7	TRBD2	CASSLKPGGYEQYF	TGTGCCAGCAGTTTAAAGCCGGGAGGCTACGAGCAGTACTTC
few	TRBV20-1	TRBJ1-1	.	CSAMDSEAFF	TGCAGTGCTATGGACAGCGAAGCTTTCTTT
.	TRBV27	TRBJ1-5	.	CASSLSTGNYQPQHF	TGTGCCAGCAGTTTATCAACAGGGAACTATCAGCCCCAGCATTTT
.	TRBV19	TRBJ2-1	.	CASSIWGLNEQFF	TGTGCCAGTAGTATCTGGGGCTTAAATGAGCAGTTCTTC
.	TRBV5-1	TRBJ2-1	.	CASSLVGMLYNEQFF	TGCGCCAGCAGCTTGGTGGGGATGCTCTACAATGAGCAGTTCTTC
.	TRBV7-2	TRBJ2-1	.	CASSWADNEQFF	TGTGCCAGCAGCTGGGCGGACAATGAGCAGTTCTTC
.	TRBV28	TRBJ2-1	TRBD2	CASRTVRDRGTSGNNEQFF	TGTGCCAGCAGAACCGTGCGGGACAGGGGGACTAGCGGGAACAATGAGCAGTTCTTC
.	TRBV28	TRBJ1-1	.	CASRGAAVAFF	TGTGCCAGCAGGGGCGCCGCGGTAGCTTTCTTT
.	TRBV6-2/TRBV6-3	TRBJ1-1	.	CASSFPWNTEAFF	TGTGCCAGCAGTTTCCCGTGGAACACTGAAGCTTTCTTT
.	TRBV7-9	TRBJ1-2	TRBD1	CASSWTGDGYTF	TGTGCCAGCAGCTGGACAGGGGATGGCTACACCTTC
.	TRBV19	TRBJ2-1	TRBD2	CASSRTSGYNEQFF	TGTGCCAGTAGTAGGACTAGCGGCTACAATGAGCAGTTCTTC
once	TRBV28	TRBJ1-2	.	CASSRGVNGYTF	TGTGCCAGCAGCCGAGGGGTAAACGGCTACACCTTC
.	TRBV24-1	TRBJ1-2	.	CATSDSQGFHGYTF	TGTGCCACCAGTGACTCTCAGGGTTTCCATGGCTACACCTTC
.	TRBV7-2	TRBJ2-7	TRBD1	CASSGQGADEQYF	TGTGCCAGCAGTGGACAGGGTGCGGACGAGCAGTACTTC
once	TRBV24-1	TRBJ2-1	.	CATQGGATYNEQFF	TGTGCCACACAAGGGGGGGCGACCTACAATGAGCAGTTCTTC
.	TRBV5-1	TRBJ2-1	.	CASSLSGNEQFF	TGCGCCAGCAGTTTATCAGGGAATGAGCAGTTCTTC
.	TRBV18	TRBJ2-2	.	CASSPPDGVLTGELFF	TGTGCCAGCTCACCACCGGACGGGGTCCTCACCGGGGAGCTGTTTTTT
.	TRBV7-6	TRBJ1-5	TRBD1	CASSLNRGSIDSNQPQHF	TGTGCCAGCAGCTTAAACAGGGGAAGCATCGATAGCAATCAGCCCCAGCATTTT
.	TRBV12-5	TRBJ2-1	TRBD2	CASGLSTGLALTNEQFF	TGTGCTAGTGGTTTGTCTACGGGACTAGCTTTGACCAATGAGCAGTTCTTC
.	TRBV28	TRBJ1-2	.	CASSDNALQVYGYTF	TGTGCCAGCAGTGATAATGCGTTGCAGGTCTATGGCTACACCTTC
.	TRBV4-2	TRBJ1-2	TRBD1	CASSRVGTGAPYGYTF	TGTGCCAGCAGCCGGGTAGGGACAGGGGCACCCTATGGCTACACCTTC
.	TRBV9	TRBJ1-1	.	CASSGVDSVYTEAFF	TGTGCCAGCAGCGGGGTGGACAGCGTTTACACTGAAGCTTTCTTT
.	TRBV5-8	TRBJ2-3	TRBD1	CASSSRDREEDTQYF	TGTGCCAGCAGCAGCCGGGACAGGGAGGAGGATACGCAGTATTTT
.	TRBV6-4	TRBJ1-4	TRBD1	CASSDIVVGQGGEKLFF	TGTGCCAGCAGTGATATCGTGGTGGGACAGGGGGGGGAAAAACTGTTTTTT
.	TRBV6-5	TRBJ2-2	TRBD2	CASSYWTSGNTGELFF	TGTGCCAGCAGTTACTGGACTAGCGGGAACACCGGGGAGCTGTTTTTT
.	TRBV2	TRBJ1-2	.	CASRRDKPYGYTF	TGTGCCAGCAGAAGGGACAAACCCTATGGCTACACCTTC
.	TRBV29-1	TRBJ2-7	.	CSVEKDSYEQYF	TGCAGCGTTGAGAAGGATTCCTACGAGCAGTACTTC
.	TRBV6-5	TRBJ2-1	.	CASSYSGDNEQFF	TGTGCCAGCAGTTACAGCGGCGACAATGAGCAGTTCTTC
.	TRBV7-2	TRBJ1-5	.	CASSLDRGGGQPQHF	TGTGCCAGCAGCTTAGATAGGGGGGGAGGTCAGCCCCAGCATTTT
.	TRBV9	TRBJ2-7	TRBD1	CASSVGDRDEQYF	TGTGCCAGCAGCGTAGGGGACAGGGACGAGCAGTACTTC
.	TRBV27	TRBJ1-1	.	CASSESPGAKEAFF	TGTGCCAGCAGTGAGTCCCCCGGGGCCAAGGAAGCTTTCTTT
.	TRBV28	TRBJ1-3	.	CASFDLSGNTIYF	TGTGCCAGCTTTGATCTCTCTGGAAACACCATATATTTT
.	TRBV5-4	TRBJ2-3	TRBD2	CASSLVVSGGSTDTQYF	TGTGCCAGCAGCTTGGTGGTTAGCGGGGGTAGCACAGATACGCAGTATTTT
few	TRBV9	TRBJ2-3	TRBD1	CASSVAGTGVDTQYF	TGTGCCAGCAGCGTAGCCGGGACAGGGGTCGATACGCAGTATTTT
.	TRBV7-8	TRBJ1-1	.	CASSLAYTEAEAFF	TGTGCCAGCAGCTTAGCCTATACAGAGGCTGAAGCTTTCTTT
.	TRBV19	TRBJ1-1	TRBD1	CASSPGTVGKGFTEAFF	TGTGCCAGTAGTCCGGGGACAGTGGGTAAGGGATTCACTGAAGCTTTCTTT
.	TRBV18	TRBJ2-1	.	CASSPQIGESSYNEQFF	TGTGCCAGCTCACCACAGATCGGGGAAAGCTCCTACAATGAGCAGTTCTTC
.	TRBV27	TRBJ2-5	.	CASRPVKVAANQETQYF	TGTGCCAGCAGACCGGTGAAAGTAGCGGCTAACCAAGAGACCCAGTACTTC
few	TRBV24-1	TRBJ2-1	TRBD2	CATSDKLAGVEHEQFF	TGTGCCACCAGTGATAAACTAGCGGGAGTCGAACATGAGCAGTTCTTC
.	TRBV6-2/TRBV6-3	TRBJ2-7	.	CASSKQGVRYEQYF	TGTGCCAGCAGCAAACAGGGAGTGAGATACGAGCAGTACTTC